The source of this T cell receptor (beta chain) is a study of T cell changes during pregnancy in multiple sclerosis. With 2 bases removed from V and 6 bases from J, the gap between germline ends came to 11 bases. The CDR3 runs to 14 residues. Germline values: CDR1 MNHNY, CDR2 SVGAGI (reference sequence). Method: immunoSEQ multiplex PCR; TCRdb's copy keeps in-frame clones and lacks some. The table includes more than 50,000 clones, about 90% detected once. The V gene is TRBV6-6, the J gene TRBJ2-1; TRBD1 might be the D (5 bases). Sequenced material: CD4+ T cells from peripheral blood mononuclear cells, taken after pregnancy. The clonotype was recovered from a female donor in good health, enrolled as a control in a pregnancy study. The CDR3 reads CASSYPQGSNEQFF. CDR3 sequence (DNA): TGTGCCAGCAGTTACCCGCAGGGTTCCAATGAGCAGTTCTTC.